Sequencing of this T cell receptor (beta chain) was carried out in a study of tumor-infiltrating lymphocytes in primary liver carcinoma. Both RNA and DNA were isolated together from around 18-30 mg of bulk tissue that had not been sorted. A primer in the constant region served to generate TCR beta cDNA from approximately 450 ng of total RNA. Construction of TCR beta libraries relied on three successive nested multiplex PCR rounds employing slightly modified ARM-PCR. Each of the first two PCR rounds ran approximately 10 cycles with TRBV1-TRBV30 forward and C-beta reverse primers. Using its own MiXCR run on the multiplex PCR reads, TCRdb lists one record per CDR3 protein. Of roughly 100,000 distinct CDR3 sequences in the sample, around 83% were seen once. The CDR3 loop spans 19 amino acids. Germline CDR1 and CDR2: SGHAT and FQDESV (reference sequence). Comment on this clonotype: Lacking the conserved final phenylalanine or tryptophan, this CDR3 likely reflects a read error.

Sample: liver tumor tissue from sampling region 3. Subset indicated: tumor region T3, left-lateral pole. The chain combines TRBV11-1 with TRBJ2-3, with D possibly being TRBD1 or TRBD2 (5 bases each). The receptor comes from a man aged 40-49 years with primary liver carcinoma and hepatitis B virus infection. The CDR3 loop reads CASSSGGSSVGARTDTQYI. The CDR3 coding sequence is TGTGCCAGCAGCTCTGGAGGAAGCTCTGTTGGGGCCCGCACAGATACACAGTATATT.